The clone carrying this T cell receptor (beta chain) was detected ten times or more. Its antigen remains unknown. The record originates from a study of T cell repertoires in cytomegalovirus infection. Across the whole study: CMV infection plus the matching HLA type was flagged by public TCR beta signatures.

TCRdb analysed the reads with MiXCR anew, one entry per CDR3 protein. Found here are about 130,000 distinct CDR3 sequences, over 25% of them singletons; the top ten hold about 56%. Study conclusions and caveats: Cumulative public TCR beta family frequency identified carriers of CMV plus the relevant HLA. CMV-specific HLA-C-restricted TCR beta clonotypes dominated the ex vivo response.

Sequencing was performed on CD8+ T cells from cultured PBMCs, taken from culture after CMV antigen stimulation. This sequence was found in a human donor in good health (CMV status not recorded). Some clones in this sample may be carry-over from other donors' samples.

DNA for the CDR3: TGCGCCAGCAGCCACCCTACCCTCGGCTACGCCGAGCAGTACTTC. It encodes CASSHPTLGYAEQYF. V gene TRBV4-1 combines with J gene TRBJ2-7; the D is unclear. The CDR3 runs 15 residues. Trimming cost V 3 bases and J 6 bases, with 18 bases left between them. CDR1 is MGHRA and CDR2 is YSYEKL in the germline V gene.